The clone carrying this T cell receptor beta chain was detected many times. Its antigen is still unknown. With iRepertoire HTBI primers and Arm-PCR of CDR3 regions, TCR beta libraries were built. Study processing details: Looking across samples, the authors found under 70 TRBV and 13 to 15 TRBJ segments. TCRdb fed the multiplex PCR reads into MiXCR, producing one record per CDR3 protein. The V and J calls here are based on TCRdb, not the publication. Here the sample spans about 540,000 distinct CDR3 sequences, around an eighth being singletons. The data stem from a study of regulatory T cells in long-lasting Graves disease. Time point here: newly diagnosed GD, antithyroid drugs for less than 3 months. Preparation of the TCR library used RNA extracted from PBMCs. An endocrinology unit in Xi'an, China, supplied the patients. Study-wide results and caveats: TCR diversity was lower in persistent than newly diagnosed Graves' disease.

This sample also appeared in a second study, on T cells in Graves' hyperthyroidism and ophthalmopathy. Turning to that study: A first-round RT-PCR of the TCR CDR3 used the HTBI primer set.

Sequencing was performed on peripheral blood mononuclear cells (PBMCs), taken at new diagnosis, from a patient treated with antithyroid drugs. The receptor's source is a man between 25 and 39 years old with Graves disease.

Written as DNA, the CDR3 is TGTGCCAGCACTCTTGGGGGACTAGGGAGCTACAATGAGCAGTTCTTC. Amino acid sequence: CASTLGGLGSYNEQFF. This sequence joins TRBV7-8 and TRBJ2-1, with 8 nucleotides matching TRBD2. With V trimmed by 7 bases and J by 3 bases, 11 bases remained unmatched. CDR1 and CDR2 (germline): SGHVS, FQNEAQ. The CDR3 is 16 residues long.